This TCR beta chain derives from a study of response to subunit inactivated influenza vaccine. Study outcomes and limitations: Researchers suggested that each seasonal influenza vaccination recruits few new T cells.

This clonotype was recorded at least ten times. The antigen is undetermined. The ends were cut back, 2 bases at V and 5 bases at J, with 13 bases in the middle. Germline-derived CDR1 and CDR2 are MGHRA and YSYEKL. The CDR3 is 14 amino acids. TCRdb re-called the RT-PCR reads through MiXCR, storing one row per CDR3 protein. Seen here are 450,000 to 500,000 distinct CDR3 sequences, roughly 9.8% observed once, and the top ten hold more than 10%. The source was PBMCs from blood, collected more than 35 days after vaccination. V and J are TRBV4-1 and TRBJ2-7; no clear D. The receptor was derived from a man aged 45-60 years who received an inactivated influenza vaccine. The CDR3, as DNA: TGCGCCAGCAGCCAACCGTGGGGTCCAAACGAGCAGTACTTC. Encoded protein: CASSQPWGPNEQYF.